This T cell receptor (beta chain) was sequenced in a study of CD8 T cells in ankylosing spondylitis. The authors made TCR beta libraries by quantitative 5'-RACE with molecular barcodes. TCRdb processed the 5' RACE reads anew with MiXCR; each CDR3 protein has one entry. Of around 39,000 distinct CDR3 sequences in the sample, 13% were seen once. This clonotype was detected many times. Its specificity is unknown. Germline CDR1 reads LGHDT; CDR2 reads YNNKEL (reference sequence). The CDR3 extends over 16 amino acids. The V gene lost 6 bases and the J gene lost 4 bases, with 21 bases spanning the gap. Study results and limitations: CD8+ disease-linked clones were present at relatively low frequencies in blood. Reported data indicate significant enrichment of disease-linked clones within matched ankylosing spondylitis synovial fluid.

The chain carries TRBV3-1 and TRBJ1-2; possible D gene TRBD1, 6 bases. The receptor was derived from a male donor with ankylosing spondylitis. Sequencing input: synovial fluid, either unsorted or a sorted T cell fraction (not recorded which). DNA of the CDR3: TGTGCCAGCAGTCTTGCCCGGGACAACGGCATCTATGGCTACACCTTC. Protein sequence: CASSLARDNGIYGYTF. Full variable domain (rest looked up from reference TRBV3-1 and TRBJ1-2): DTAVSQTPKYLVTQMGNDKSIKCEQNLGHDTMYWYKQDSKKFLKIMFSYNNKELIINETVPNRFSPKSPDKAHLNLHINSLELGDSAVYFCASSLARDNGIYGYTFGSGTRLTVV.